These 14 T cell receptor beta chains were sequenced from one sample in a study of T cells in Graves' hyperthyroidism and ophthalmopathy. Amplification yielded TCR beta CDR3 regions, with RNA transcripts as the source. When the TCR CDR3 underwent first-round RT-PCR, the HTBI primer set was used. TCRdb reanalysed the multiplex PCR reads using MiXCR and keeps one entry per CDR3 protein. The sample contains over 300,000 distinct CDR3 sequences, roughly 15% of which appear only once. Input material: blood. Receptors originate from a woman in her 40s with Graves' ophthalmopathy.

This clonotype was picked up many times. This chain uses TRBV30 with TRBJ2-1; 7 bases map to TRBD1. This CDR3 has 13 amino acids. Germline V CDR1 and CDR2: GTSNPN, SVGIG (reference sequence). Trimming removed 0 bases from V and 10 bases from J; junction bases left unmatched: 6. CDR3 protein: CAWSVTGAGEQFF. CDR3 nucleotide sequence: TGTGCCTGGAGTGTAACAGGGGCCGGGGAGCAGTTCTTC.

This clonotype was detected ten times or more. The chain is built from TRBV28 and TRBJ1-4; D call uncertain. The CDR3 runs 14 residues. The V end lost 6 bases, the J end lost 0 bases, and 8 bases lay between the germline ends. Germline lookup yields CDR1 MDHEN and CDR2 SYDVKM. CDR3 residues: CASSPGPTNEKLFF. CDR3 coding DNA: TGTGCCAGCAGCCCAGGTCCAACTAATGAAAAACTGTTTTTT.

This clonotype was detected many times. The chain is built from TRBV6-6 and TRBJ2-1, with D unclear. The CDR3 extends over 13 amino acids. The germline V gene has CDR1 MNHNY and CDR2 SVGAGI (reference sequence). Between the trimmed V and J ends, which lost 0 bases and 2 bases, there was a span of 2 bases. This CDR3 reads CASSYSPYNEQFF. For the CDR3, the DNA is TGTGCCAGCAGTTACTCCCCCTACAATGAGCAGTTCTTC.

Ten or more counts support this clonotype. The V call is TRBV27, the J call TRBJ1-2; a possible D gene is TRBD1 (5 bases). Trimming shortened V by 3 bases and J by 7 bases, and 9 bases separated the two germline ends. Germline V gene sequence: CDR1 MNHEY, CDR2 SMNVEV (reference sequence). The CDR3 has 12 residues. The CDR3 nucleotides are TGTGCCAGCAGTTTTAGGGGATCTGGCTACACCTTC. It yields the protein CASSFRGSGYTF.

This clonotype has ten or more counts. The chain couples TRBV6-1 to TRBJ2-1; 8 bases match TRBD2. This CDR3 contains 15 residues. The germline V gene has CDR1 MNHNS and CDR2 SASEGT. With 11 bases clipped from V and 7 bases from J, the junction kept 16 bases outside the gene matches. The CDR3 DNA reads TGTGCCTCAAGCAGCAGCGGGAGTCCGTTAAATGAGCAGTTCTTC. Translating it yields CASSSSGSPLNEQFF.

This clonotype was picked up many times. The CDR3 nucleotides are TGTGCCAGCAGCCAAGGCCACAGGGGGTACACTGAAGCTTTCTTT. As protein: CASSQGHRGYTEAFF. The chain is built from TRBV3-1 and TRBJ1-1; TRBD1 agrees at 8 bases. This CDR3 has 15 residues. Germline lookup yields CDR1 LGHDT and CDR2 YNNKEL (reference sequence). V gave up 1 base and J gave up 3 bases; unmatched junction bases: 4.

Only a few counts were recorded for this clonotype. The chain carries TRBV5-6 and TRBJ1-2, with no clear D. Trimming shortened V by 3 bases and J by 7 bases, and 7 bases separated the two germline ends. This CDR3 is built from 11 residues. Per the germline V gene, CDR1 is SGHDT and CDR2 is YYEEEE. The CDR3 here is CASSSGFGYTF. For the CDR3, the DNA is TGTGCCAGCAGCTCAGGATTTGGCTACACCTTC.

V gene TRBV20-1 combines with J gene TRBJ1-6, with D tentatively TRBD1 (6 bases). The V end lost 6 bases, the J end lost 4 bases, and 19 bases lay between the germline ends. CDR1 DFQATT and CDR2 SNEGSKA come from the germline V gene (reference sequence). This CDR3 is 16 amino acids long. In DNA, the CDR3 is TGCAGTGCCCGGAGACCGGGACAAAAGTATAATTCACCCCTCCACTTT. Translating gives CSARRPGQKYNSPLHF.

The chain combines TRBV7-9 with TRBJ1-2, with 10 positions matching TRBD1. V dropped 5 bases and J dropped 4; count of bases not matched to a gene: 7. Germline V gene data show CDR1 as SEHNR and CDR2 as FQNEAQ (reference sequence). This CDR3 is built from 15 residues. The DNA for the CDR3 is TGTGCCAGCAGCGGGCTGGGACAGGGGATCTATGGCTACACCTTC. Protein sequence: CASSGLGQGIYGYTF.

This clonotype was picked up many times. The rearrangement uses TRBV10-3 and TRBJ1-1; 8 bases agree with TRBD1. Germline CDR1 is ENHRY and CDR2 is SYGVKD. V lost 6 bases and J lost 7; bases outside the gene matches: 10. CDR3 length equals 14 residues. This CDR3 reads CAIRTGQGVGEAFF. The CDR3 DNA reads as TGTGCCATCAGAACAGGACAGGGCGTCGGTGAAGCTTTCTTT.

This clonotype appeared many times. This rearrangement joins TRBV20-1 to TRBJ2-7, with D hard to call. Germline CDR1 DFQATT, CDR2 SNEGSKA (reference sequence). This CDR3 contains 13 residues. V lost 1 base, J lost 3 bases, and 10 bases lay in between. CDR3 sequence reads: CSARGRVGYEQYF. For the CDR3, the DNA is TGCAGTGCTAGAGGACGCGTAGGCTACGAGCAGTACTTC.

This clonotype was recorded at least ten times. V gene TRBV7-8 combines with J gene TRBJ2-7; 8 positions agree with TRBD1. CDR3 length: 13 amino acids. Trimming took 2 bases from V and 6 from J; bases not matched to a gene: 3. Germline CDR1 SGHVS, CDR2 FQNEAQ. The CDR3 loop is CASSLTDRGEQYF. The CDR3 region has the DNA TGTGCCAGCAGCTTAACTGACAGGGGCGAGCAGTACTTC. The variable domain in full, with the rest retrieved from reference TRBV7-8 and TRBJ2-7, is GAGVSQSPRYKVAKRGQDVALRCDPISGHVSLFWYQQALGQGPEFLTYFQNEAQLDKSGLPSDRFFAERPEGSVSTLKIQRTQQEDSAVYLCASSLTDRGEQYFGPGTRLTVT.

This clonotype was recorded at least ten times. The J gene is TRBJ1-2, the V gene TRBV19; no clear D. The V gene's germline CDR1 is LNHDA and CDR2 SQIVND (reference sequence). The CDR3 covers 13 residues. V lost 5 bases to trimming and J lost 8 bases, with 15 bases between them. DNA for the CDR3: TGTGCCAGTAGTTTAAACATGGGAAGAGGCTACACCTTC. Translated: CASSLNMGRGYTF.

This clonotype has at least ten counts. The rearrangement joins TRBV20-1 to TRBJ1-1; D is perhaps TRBD1 (6 bases). Germline CDR1 is DFQATT and CDR2 is SNEGSKA (reference sequence). The CDR3 has 15 amino acids. The ends were cut back, 0 bases at V and 3 bases at J, with 14 bases in the middle. Here the CDR3 reads CSARDPSQGDTEAFF. In DNA, the CDR3 is TGCAGTGCTAGAGATCCATCACAGGGCGACACTGAAGCTTTCTTT.